A selection of T cell receptor beta chains follows, all from one sample in a study of cytomegalovirus exposure and HLA in healthy donors. The method was immunoSEQ multiplex PCR; TCRdb's version includes in-frame clones alone and lacks a portion of them. The table includes tens of thousands of clones, around 85% detected once. Material for sequencing was PBMCs. The origin of the receptors is a man over 45 in good health and CMV-seronegative. Both conserved end residues are part of each CDR3. A D gene is named only where the DNA matches it firmly.

J gene | V gene | D gene | CDR3 protein
TRBJ2-2 | TRBV28 | TRBD1 | CASSFSLTGFGELFF
TRBJ2-7 | TRBV10-1 | TRBD2 | CASSTIGRGGSPYEQYF
TRBJ2-4 | TRBV4-1 | NA | CASSPQGILAKNIQYF
TRBJ1-3 | TRBV21-1 | NA | CASRWAYGNTIYF
TRBJ2-7 | TRBV10-3 | NA | CAPRGPRRYEQYF
NA | TRBV6-5 | NA | CASSSDRDTGSYEQYF
TRBJ1-5 | TRBV7-2 | TRBD1 | CASSRQGGTNQPQHF
TRBJ1-2 | TRBV28 | NA | CASSPGQRSGYTF
TRBJ1-1 | TRBV6-1 | NA | CASSERGNTEAFF
TRBJ2-3 | TRBV19 | NA | CASSIVAADTQYF
TRBJ2-3 | TRBV7-9 | TRBD2 | CASSIEASGITQYF
TRBJ2-1 | TRBV9 | NA | CASSERPPAAEQFF
TRBJ1-1 | TRBV6-1 | TRBD1 | CASSPTGLGTEAFF
TRBJ1-2 | TRBV12-5 | TRBD1 | CASGRSGTGVRYGYTF
TRBJ1-2 | TRBV30 | TRBD1 | CAGWDREGVYTF
TRBJ2-7 | TRBV6-5 | NA | CASSYGHRYEQYF
TRBJ1-1 | TRBV2 | NA | CASRVLNTEAFF
TRBJ2-7 | TRBV7-6 | NA | CASSPGLGYEQYF
TRBJ2-1 | TRBV9 | TRBD2 | CASRRTSGGASYNEQFF
TRBJ2-3 | TRBV7-2 | NA | CASSVLGDNTDTQYF
TRBJ1-1 | TRBV15 | TRBD1 | CATSRRTGMNTEAFF
TRBJ1-5 | TRBV10-3 | TRBD1 | CAISDSDRVKQPQHF
TRBJ2-7 | TRBV7-2 | TRBD1 | CASSHRGEGWDEQYF
TRBJ1-1 | TRBV2 | NA | CATRGENTEAFF
TRBJ1-4 | TRBV18 | TRBD1 | CASSPRAGGFTNEKLFF
TRBJ1-2 | TRBV5-6 | TRBD1 | CASSSAQGSYGYTF
TRBJ1-1 | TRBV2 | NA | CASRGGNTEAFF
TRBJ1-5 | TRBV11-2 | NA | CASSLEPGNQPQHF
TRBJ1-5 | TRBV10-3 | NA | CATSPGLNNQPQHF
TRBJ1-2 | TRBV5-6 | TRBD1 | CASSLGQGASPGTF
TRBJ2-3 | TRBV18 | TRBD2 | CASSHQSSGGSTDTQYF
TRBJ1-1 | TRBV6-1 | NA | CASSQTQATEAFF
TRBJ2-5 | TRBV5-4 | TRBD1 | CASSLRQGAGETQYF
TRBJ2-3 | TRBV2 | TRBD2 | CASSEGSGGALDTQYF
TRBJ1-2 | TRBV19 | NA | CASSRTGVVPYGYTF